One and the same sample provided the 20 T cell receptor beta chains below, sequenced in a study of blood T cell repertoires in COVID-19. Measured with immunoSEQ multiplex PCR; TCRdb has only the in-frame clones, and not every one. The sample yields 200,000 to 250,000 clones, under 85% seen once. The sequenced material came from PBMCs or T cells enriched from blood (not recorded which). The receptors stem from a man in his sixties who had recovered from COVID-19.

V gene TRBV12-5 combines with J gene TRBJ1-3, with 8 positions matching TRBD1. Germline V gene data show CDR1 as LGHNT and CDR2 as FRNRAP. The CDR3 length is 15 residues. V was pared by 6 bases and J by 2 bases, with 6 bases of the junction left unmatched. The CDR3 spells CASGGQGRTGNTIYF. CDR3 in DNA: TGTGCTAGTGGCGGACAGGGAAGGACTGGAAACACCATATATTTT.

The chain links TRBV15 to TRBJ2-1, with 9 bases aligning to TRBD2. This CDR3 region has 16 residues. The V segment lost 1 base and the J segment 5 bases; nucleotides outside the gene matches: 6. Germline loops: CDR1 LNHNV, CDR2 YYDKDF (reference sequence). The CDR3 region is CATSRGRSGGNNEQFF. CDR3 DNA sequence: TGTGCCACCAGCAGAGGCCGCAGCGGGGGGAACAATGAGCAGTTCTTC.

The sample holds one count of this clone. This rearrangement joins TRBV7-9 to TRBJ1-2; a weak D match, TRBD1 (6 bases). Germline lookup yields CDR1 SEHNR and CDR2 FQNEAQ (reference sequence). The CDR3 covers 14 residues. Trimming cost V 2 bases and J 4 bases, with 11 bases left between them. The CDR3 loop is CASSLIGRGYGYTF. The CDR3 DNA sequence: TGTGCCAGCAGCTTAATCGGCAGGGGCTATGGCTACACCTTC.

This sequence joins TRBV7-3 and TRBJ2-2, with TRBD2 matching over 10 bases. Germline values: CDR1 SGHTA, CDR2 FQGTGA. Trimming removed 3 bases from V and 3 bases from J; junction bases left unmatched: 4. The CDR3 runs 16 residues. CDR3 nucleotides: TGTGCCAGCAGCTTTAGCGGGGGGATAGACACCGGGGAGCTGTTTTTT. This codes for CASSFSGGIDTGELFF.

The chain uses TRBV14 and TRBJ1-5; unclear D gene. Trimming cost V 2 bases and J 4 bases, with 3 bases left between them. Germline CDR1 reads SGHDN; CDR2 reads FVKESK. The CDR3 has 12 residues. The CDR3 region has the DNA TGTGCCAGCAGCCAACCAAATCAGCCCCAGCATTTT. Translation gives CASSQPNQPQHF.

This rearrangement joins TRBV6-5 to TRBJ1-4; TRBD1 is a possible D gene (6 bases). Trimming pared 2 bases from V and 5 bases from J, leaving 9 bases between. In germline, CDR1 is MNHEY, CDR2 SVGAGI. The CDR3 is 14 residues long. The CDR3 DNA follows: TGTGCCAGCAGTTACGACAGGAAGAATGAAAAACTGTTTTTT. Protein: CASSYDRKNEKLFF.

This rearrangement joins TRBV10-1 to TRBJ1-4; D possibly corresponds to TRBD1 (5 bases). The V gene lost 10 bases and the J gene lost 11 bases, with 17 bases spanning the gap. Germline V lookup: CDR1 WNHNN, CDR2 SYGVQD (reference sequence). The CDR3 contains 12 residues. The CDR3 loop is CANSRAGVKLFF. In DNA, the CDR3 is TGCGCCAACTCTCGGGCGGGGGTGAAACTGTTTTTT.

The chain recombines TRBV6-5 with TRBJ1-1; 7 bases map to TRBD1. Germline assignment: CDR1 MNHEY and CDR2 SVGAGI. The V and J ends lost 0 bases and 4 bases, in that order; junction bases with no gene match: 8. This CDR3 region has 16 residues. The CDR3 loop reads CASSYSGGVSGTEAFF. The CDR3 region has the DNA TGTGCCAGCAGTTACTCAGGGGGCGTTTCGGGCACTGAAGCTTTCTTT.

The genes are TRBV11-3 and TRBJ2-6; D remains ambiguous. Germline V lookup: CDR1 SGHNT, CDR2 YENEEA. The CDR3 runs 12 residues. V lost 7 bases and J lost 3, with 4 bases in between. DNA for the CDR3: TGTGCCAGCATGCGTGGGGCCAACGTCCTGACTTTC. This sequence encodes CASMRGANVLTF.

In its sample, this clone was seen a few times. The CDR3 loop is CASGTRFRGKGPYGYTF. The CDR3 bases are TGTGCCAGCGGGACTCGCTTTAGAGGGAAGGGGCCTTATGGCTACACCTTC. The J gene is TRBJ1-2, the V gene TRBV28; possible D gene TRBD1, 5 bases. The V and J ends lost 8 bases and 5 bases respectively, with 27 bases between them. This CDR3 has 17 amino acids. CDR1 MDHEN and CDR2 SYDVKM come from the germline V gene.

This chain uses TRBV28 with TRBJ1-2; 9 bases fit TRBD1. The CDR3 consists of 15 residues. Per germline, CDR1 MDHEN and CDR2 SYDVKM. Losses at the gene ends were 5 bases for V and 5 bases for J; bases not matched to a gene: 9. CDR3 residues: CASSAPPGQGYGYTF. For the CDR3, the DNA is TGTGCCAGCAGTGCCCCCCCGGGACAGGGTTATGGCTACACCTTC.

The CDR3 loop is CASSQGPLSGYEQYF. The CDR3 coding sequence is TGCGCCAGCAGCCAAGGCCCTCTGAGCGGTTACGAGCAGTACTTC. The chain combines TRBV4-1 with TRBJ2-7; the D gene is possibly TRBD2 (5 bases). This CDR3 region has 15 residues. The V end lost 1 base, the J end lost 4 bases, and 14 bases lay between the germline ends. Per the germline V gene, CDR1 is MGHRA and CDR2 is YSYEKL.

The chain employs TRBV4-3 and TRBJ1-2; 10 bases are shared with TRBD1. This CDR3 comprises 16 residues. Germline V CDR1 and CDR2: LGHNA, YSLEER. Trimming at V came to 4 bases and at J to 6 bases, leaving 11 bases not matched to a gene. This chain's CDR3 is CASSPRDRGFVDGYTF. The CDR3 region has the DNA TGCGCCAGCAGCCCCCGGGACAGGGGATTTGTGGATGGCTACACCTTC.

This clone came up a few times. The CDR3 is CASSPDPDRVNTIYF. The CDR3 DNA reads TGCGCCAGCAGCCCGGACCCGGACAGGGTAAACACCATATATTTT. This chain connects TRBV5-1 to TRBJ1-3; 8 bases line up with TRBD1. In germline, CDR1 is SGHRS, CDR2 YFSETQ. J lost 6 bases, V lost 4 bases, and 9 bases had no gene match. The CDR3 is made up of 15 amino acids. Together with reference TRBV5-1 and TRBJ1-3, the CDR3 gives the full variable domain: KAGVTQTPRYLIKTRGQQVTLSCSPISGHRSVSWYQQTPGQGLQFLFEYFSETQRNKGNFPGRFSGRQFSNSRSEMNVSTLELGDSALYLCASSPDPDRVNTIYFGEGSWLTVV.

The V gene is TRBV5-1, the J gene TRBJ1-1; the D gene is possibly TRBD1 (5 bases). This CDR3 is 14 amino acids long. The germline CDR1 and CDR2 sequences are SGHRS and YFSETQ. Trimming stripped 0 bases from V and 2 bases from J, with 8 bases between. CDR3 region: CASSLGGINTEAFF. In DNA, the CDR3 is TGCGCCAGCAGCTTGGGGGGCATCAACACTGAAGCTTTCTTT.

The chain links TRBV5-1 to TRBJ2-3; 8 bases line up with TRBD2. The germline V gene encodes CDR1 SGHRS and CDR2 YFSETQ. The CDR3 sequence is 16 residues long. V dropped 0 bases and J dropped 3; count of bases not matched to a gene: 6. The CDR3 loop is CASSLAGGASTDTQYF. Written as DNA, the CDR3 is TGCGCCAGCAGCTTGGCCGGGGGGGCATCGACAGATACGCAGTATTTT.

This clone occurred a few times. The gene calls are TRBV5-6 and TRBJ1-1, with 10 bases fitting TRBD1. Germline V gene lookup returns CDR1 SGHDT and CDR2 YYEEEE. The CDR3 extends over 17 amino acids. J gave up 0 bases and V 4 bases, and 9 bases lay outside the gene matches. DNA of the CDR3: TGTGCCAGCAGCCTGACAGGGGGCGGAAGGATGAACACTGAAGCTTTCTTT. It specifies CASSLTGGGRMNTEAFF.

This chain uses TRBV28 with TRBJ1-6; D is perhaps TRBD1 (6 bases). V was shortened by 4 bases and J by 6 bases, with 13 bases between the two germline ends. Germline values: CDR1 MDHEN, CDR2 SYDVKM. The CDR3 has 15 residues. CDR3 sequence (DNA): TGTGCCAGCAGTTCCACTTTCAGGGGTAATTCACCCCTCCACTTT. Translation gives CASSSTFRGNSPLHF.

V is TRBV6-2 or TRBV6-3 and J is TRBJ2-6; the D gene is possibly TRBD1 (6 bases). The ends were cut back, 4 bases at V and 0 bases at J, with 16 bases in the middle. This CDR3 is built from 18 residues. Germline CDR1 is MNHEY and CDR2 is SVGEGT. CDR3 coding DNA: TGTGCCAGCAGTTCCCCCCGGGACACAAACTCTGGGGCCAACGTCCTGACTTTC. Its translation: CASSSPRDTNSGANVLTF.

This clone has just a few counts. The J gene is TRBJ2-5, the V gene TRBV3-1 (or the pseudogene TRBV3-2); D unresolved. This CDR3 is 11 amino acids long. Germline-derived CDR1 and CDR2 are LGHDT and YNNKEL (reference sequence). V was cut by 5 bases and J by 5 bases, with 6 bases left in between. Written as DNA, the CDR3 is TGTGCCAGCAGCTCTAGGGAGACCCAGTACTTC. It specifies CASSSRETQYF.